This T cell receptor (beta chain) was captured by sequencing in a study of regulatory T cells. The study, taken as a whole, reports: Hydrophobic residues at CDR3 positions 6 and 7 were enriched in conventional CD4+ T cells of CD3G-deficient patients.

This clone was detected only once. The antigen remains undetermined. This CDR3 region has 15 residues. Germline CDR1 is SGHVS and CDR2 is FQNEAQ. Trimming pared 6 bases from V and 0 bases from J, leaving 15 bases between. The PCR used 52 TRBV and 13 TRBJ primers. The table came from immunoSEQ multiplex PCR; TCRdb's copy has only in-frame clones and leaves some out. The sample contains around 15,000 clones, around 80% of which appear only once. The chain links TRBV7-8 to TRBJ2-7; D may correspond to TRBD1 or TRBD2 (5 bases each). Specimen: conventional CD4+ T cells sorted from blood. The origin of this receptor is a person aged 25 to 39 with CD3G deficiency. CDR3 protein: CASSKVGRSSYEQYF. CDR3 sequence (DNA): TGTGCCAGCAGTAAAGTGGGACGGTCCTCCTACGAGCAGTACTTC.